These T cell receptor beta chains were read from a single sample in a study of T cells in narcolepsy. Profiled with immunoSEQ multiplex PCR; TCRdb holds only in-frame clones, not every one. The sample has some 30,000 clones; roughly 86% are singletons. What was sequenced was CD45RA- memory CD4+ T cells from PBMCs. These receptors were taken from a human donor with narcolepsy. The CDR3 runs from the conserved cysteine through the conserved F or W. The D gene is left open where the match is weak. Clone size is stated in some rows and not others, as once, few, many or a class when expanded.

d_call	j_call	clone_size	v_call	cdr3_nt	cdr3_aa
.	TRBJ1-2	.	TRBV7-8	TGTGCCAGCAGCCCCAGGGTTGATGGCTACACCTTC	CASSPRVDGYTF
TRBD1	TRBJ1-1	.	TRBV28	TGTGCCAGCAGTTCGGGACAGGCGAACACTGAAGCTTTCTTT	CASSSGQANTEAFF
TRBD1	TRBJ1-2	.	TRBV6-5	TGTGCCAGCAGTACACAACAGGGGGCGGCGGGCTACACCTTC	CASSTQQGAAGYTF
.	TRBJ1-4	.	TRBV15	TGTGCCACCAGCAGAGGCTCCGAGGGGGGGACAAGTGGAAAACTGTTTTTT	CATSRGSEGGTSGKLFF
.	TRBJ2-5	.	TRBV18	TGTGCCAGCTCACCACGCGGGGCCCAAGAGACCCAGTACTTC	CASSPRGAQETQYF
.	TRBJ2-4	.	TRBV6-1	TGTGCCAGCAGTGTACAGGAGGGAAACATTCAGTACTTC	CASSVQEGNIQYF
TRBD1	TRBJ1-2	.	TRBV27	TGTGCCAGCAGCCCTTGGGGACAGGGGAGGGAGGGCTACACCTTC	CASSPWGQGREGYTF
.	TRBJ1-5	.	TRBV7-9	TGTGCCAGCAGCTCAGGGGACGAAAATCAGCCCCAGCATTTT	CASSSGDENQPQHF
.	TRBJ1-5	.	TRBV4-1	TGCGCCAGCAGCCGGGACGGCCGCAATCAGCCCCAGCATTTT	CASSRDGRNQPQHF
TRBD1	TRBJ1-2	.	TRBV5-5	TGTGCCAGCAGCCACCCCGGGACAGGAGATTCTGGCTACACCTTC	CASSHPGTGDSGYTF
.	TRBJ1-1	.	TRBV6-1	TGTGCCAGCAGTGTGGCACAGGGTGGGACTGAAGCTTTCTTT	CASSVAQGGTEAFF
.	TRBJ2-1	.	TRBV18	TGTGCCAGCTCACCAGGCCAGGGGGGATACAATGAGCAGTTCTTC	CASSPGQGGYNEQFF
.	TRBJ1-2	.	TRBV29-1	TGCAGCACTTCAAAGGGGGGCTACACCTTC	CSTSKGGYTF
.	TRBJ1-5	.	TRBV23-1	TGCGCCAGCAGTCCAGATTGGGACGGGGGCAATCAGCCCCAGCATTTT	CASSPDWDGGNQPQHF
.	TRBJ1-4	.	TRBV5-1	TGCGCCAGCAGCTCCGGGTCCCAAGGAGAAAAACTGTTTTTT	CASSSGSQGEKLFF
.	TRBJ1-1	.	TRBV15	TGTGCCACCAGCAGAGTTGGGGCATGGCAGAGAAACACTGAAGCTTTCTTT	CATSRVGAWQRNTEAFF
.	TRBJ1-5	few	TRBV15	TGTGCCACCAGCAGAGACAGACATCAGCCCCAGCATTTT	CATSRDRHQPQHF
TRBD2	TRBJ2-3	.	TRBV2	TGTGCCAGCAGCCTAGCGGGGGTCACAGATACGCAGTATTTT	CASSLAGVTDTQYF
.	TRBJ2-5	.	TRBV6-5	TGTGCCAGCAGTGCCTCGCGTCAAGAGACCCAGTACTTC	CASSASRQETQYF
.	TRBJ1-1	.	TRBV5-6	TGTGCCAGCAGCTTGGTACGAGGGGAAGATGAAGCTTTCTTT	CASSLVRGEDEAFF
TRBD2	TRBJ2-3	.	TRBV7-6	TGTGCCAGCAGCTTGTATGGAGCGGGGTTCGGAACAGATACGCAGTATTTT	CASSLYGAGFGTDTQYF
TRBD2	TRBJ2-2	.	TRBV11-1	TGTGCCAGCAGCTCCCGACTAGCGGGGGCCGGGGAGCTGTTTTTT	CASSSRLAGAGELFF
.	TRBJ1-2	.	TRBV4-1	TGCGCCAGCAGCCCAGGACAGAACTATGGCTACACCTTC	CASSPGQNYGYTF
.	TRBJ1-1	.	TRBV6-6	TGTGCCAGCAGTTACGAGGAGAGTGGCACTGAAGCTTTCTTT	CASSYEESGTEAFF
.	TRBJ2-1	.	TRBV5-6	TGTGCCAGCAGCCCGGGGGGCCCGAGCTCCTACAATGAGCAGTTCTTC	CASSPGGPSSYNEQFF
.	TRBJ1-1	.	TRBV10-3	TGTGCCAACGGCCGGGGCAGGAACACTGAAGCTTTCTTT	CANGRGRNTEAFF
.	TRBJ1-1	.	TRBV6-1	TGTGCCAGTCGAGGGGGGCTCATGAACACTGAAGCTTTCTTT	CASRGGLMNTEAFF
TRBD1	TRBJ1-1	.	TRBV10-3	TGTGCCATCAGTGAGGGGACAGGGCGGGAAGCTTTCTTT	CAISEGTGREAFF
TRBD2	TRBJ2-5	.	TRBV11-2	TGTGCCAGCAGCGCTCTAGCGGGGGGCGGGGAGACCCAGTACTTC	CASSALAGGGETQYF
.	TRBJ2-1	.	TRBV5-1	TGCGCCAGCAGCTTTCGACAGGCCACAGGAAATGAGCAGTTCTTC	CASSFRQATGNEQFF
.	TRBJ1-2	.	TRBV27	TGTGCCAGCTACAGGGATAACTATGGCTACACCTTC	CASYRDNYGYTF
.	TRBJ2-7	.	TRBV6-5	TGTGCCAGCAGTTCCAGGGCAGACTCCTACGAGCAGTACTTC	CASSSRADSYEQYF
.	TRBJ1-3	.	TRBV19	TGTGCCAGTAGTCTCAGCCTGGTGGGAAACACCATATATTTT	CASSLSLVGNTIYF
.	TRBJ2-7	.	TRBV15	TGTGCCACCAGCAGAGATCAGGGAAGCTCCTACGAGCAGTACTTC	CATSRDQGSSYEQYF
.	TRBJ1-1	.	TRBV6-5	TGTGCCAGCAGGGAATCCGGGACGGACAACACTGAAGCTTTCTTT	CASRESGTDNTEAFF
.	TRBJ2-5	.	TRBV9	TGTGCCAGCAGCGTAGGATTGCTGGGCCAAGAGACCCAGTACTTC	CASSVGLLGQETQYF
.	TRBJ1-1	.	TRBV6-5	TGTGCCAGCAGGACGAGGGGGAATACTGAAGCTTTCTTT	CASRTRGNTEAFF
TRBD2	TRBJ2-1	.	TRBV7-7	TGTGCCAGCAGCTTAGGGGCGGGGGGCTACAATGAGCAGTTCTTC	CASSLGAGGYNEQFF
TRBD1	TRBJ1-4	.	TRBV14	TGTGCCAGCAGCCGACAGGGGATGGATGAAAAACTGTTTTTT	CASSRQGMDEKLFF
.	TRBJ1-2	.	TRBV5-1	TGCGCCAGCAGCTTGGCCGGGGGGGGAGGCGGCTACACCTTC	CASSLAGGGGGYTF
.	TRBJ1-4	.	TRBV18	TGTGCCAGCTCACAGGCAAGTCGTGAAAAACTGTTTTTT	CASSQASREKLFF
.	TRBJ1-6	.	TRBV27	TGTGCCAGCAGTTTATCAAGGGCAGCTAGACTCTATAATTCACCCCTCCACTTT	CASSLSRAARLYNSPLHF
TRBD2	TRBJ2-7	once	TRBV19	TGTGCCAGTAGTATGGCACCCGGACGGTCTTCGGGGGGCTACGAGCAGTACTTC	CASSMAPGRSSGGYEQYF